The table lists the clone carrying this TCR beta chain with a few counts. J was trimmed by 9 bases and V by 3 bases; bases with no gene match: 3. The CDR3 is 12 amino acids. The germline V gene has CDR1 SEHNR and CDR2 FQNEAQ (reference sequence). Only in-frame clones appear in the TCRdb table, and some are missing; sequencing was by immunoSEQ multiplex PCR. The table has 170,000 or so clones, around four fifths seen once. These data belong to a study of blood T cell repertoires in COVID-19. The clonotype was recovered from a woman aged 40 to 55 with COVID-19, enrolled during active disease. J is TRBJ1-1 and V is TRBV7-9, with TRBD1 matching 8 bases. The sequenced sample was peripheral blood. The CDR3 reads CASSLDRAQAFF. In nucleotides, the CDR3 is TGTGCCAGCAGCTTGGACAGGGCCCAAGCTTTCTTT.